This TCR beta chain was sequenced during a study of cytomegalovirus exposure and HLA in healthy donors. Study results and limitations: Listed as cytomegalovirus-associated were approximately 160 TCR beta chains. A later look showed TCR association rates differing by HLA locus, highest for DRB1 and lowest for HLA-C. Most observed TCR sequences were rare, whereas some public TCRs were detected in many donors.

To note about this clone: Antigen: not known.

Primers: 60 Vbeta forward and 13 Jbeta reverse. Generated by immunoSEQ multiplex PCR, the TCRdb table keeps only in-frame clones and is missing some. The data show some 150,000 clones, roughly 80% seen once. The receptor was isolated from a woman in her thirties or forties in good health and CMV-seronegative. What was sequenced was PBMCs.

The CDR3 loop is CASSYSGASSGNTIYF. CDR3 coding DNA: TGTGCCAGCAGTTACTCGGGGGCAAGCTCTGGAAACACCATATATTTT. This chain links TRBV6-5 with TRBJ1-3; D perhaps matches TRBD1 (6 bases). The germline V and J ends were trimmed by 0 bases and 0 bases, with 9 bases remaining between them. The CDR3 contains 16 residues. Germline CDR1 MNHEY, CDR2 SVGAGI.